The 25 T cell receptor beta chains below were found in one sample sequenced in a study of blood T cell repertoires in COVID-19. TCRdb's table, derived via immunoSEQ multiplex PCR, lists solely in-frame clones and lacks some. In the table there are roughly 150,000 clones, around 87% of which are singletons. The sample was peripheral blood. These receptors were obtained from a woman at least 80 years old with COVID-19, enrolled during active disease.

The genes are TRBV6-5 and TRBJ1-1; D not resolved. The V end lost 6 bases, the J end lost 6 bases, and 17 bases lay between the germline ends. The CDR3 has 14 residues. The germline gives CDR1 MNHEY, CDR2 SVGAGI. The CDR3 spells CASRDWSRGAEAFF. In nucleotides, the CDR3 is TGTGCCAGCAGAGACTGGTCCCGCGGGGCTGAAGCTTTCTTT.

The chain uses TRBV5-1 and TRBJ2-3; 10 bases fit TRBD1. The junction had 8 bases not matched to a gene; V was cut back by 4 bases and J by 6 bases. The CDR3 runs 15 residues. Germline loops: CDR1 SGHRS, CDR2 YFSETQ. As DNA, the CDR3 is TGCGCCAGCAGCGATGGACAGGGGGATTGGGATACGCAGTATTTT. Protein sequence: CASSDGQGDWDTQYF.

V usage is TRBV20-1 and J usage is TRBJ1-2, with D tentatively TRBD1 (6 bases). The CDR3 is 10 amino acids. Germline CDR1 and CDR2: DFQATT and SNEGSKA (reference sequence). Trimming took off 8 bases at V and 5 bases at J, with 9 bases between the two ends. CDR3 sequence reads: CSRGGYGYTF. CDR3 coding DNA: TGCAGTAGGGGGGGGTATGGCTACACCTTC.

Details on this clone: The sample holds other DNA sequences that translate to the same CDR3. This chain uses TRBV2 with TRBJ2-7, with 9 bases aligning to TRBD1. The CDR3 runs 14 residues. J was trimmed by 1 base and V by 6 bases; bases with no gene match: 4. Germline V gene data show CDR1 as SNHLY and CDR2 as FYNNEI. The CDR3 DNA reads TGTGCCAGCAGGACCGGGACAGGGTCCTACGAGCAGTACTTC. Translation gives CASRTGTGSYEQYF.

The chain couples TRBV19 to TRBJ1-1, with D perhaps TRBD1 (6 bases). There are 14 residues in the CDR3. Trimming left V 5 bases short and J 1 base short, with 11 bases between. In germline, CDR1 is LNHDA, CDR2 SQIVND (reference sequence). The CDR3 loop is CASSFKGGNTEAFF. CDR3 DNA: TGTGCCAGTAGTTTCAAAGGGGGGAACACTGAAGCTTTCTTT.

This sequence joins TRBV10-3 and TRBJ1-6; 7 bases match TRBD1. CDR3 length: 18 amino acids. Germline V gene lookup returns CDR1 ENHRY and CDR2 SYGVKD. The V segment lost 7 bases and the J segment 1 base; nucleotides outside the gene matches: 13. This chain's CDR3 is CAIKPGQSGGSYNSPLHF. CDR3 nucleotides: TGTGCCATCAAACCGGGACAGTCGGGTGGTTCCTATAATTCACCCCTCCACTTT.

The J gene is TRBJ1-3, the V gene TRBV12-3 or TRBV12-4; D gene unclear. The CDR3 loop spans 13 amino acids. Between the trimmed V and J ends, which lost 5 bases and 8 bases, there was a span of 13 bases. The CDR3 sequence: CASSRQTYYTIYF. DNA for the CDR3: TGTGCCAGCAGTCGACAAACCTACTACACCATATATTTT.

The chain combines TRBV7-2 with TRBJ2-1, with 10 bases aligning to TRBD2. The CDR3 spans 13 residues. J gave up 10 bases and V 6 bases, and 6 bases lay outside the gene matches. The germline V gene has CDR1 SGHTA and CDR2 FQGNSA. The CDR3 is CASSFSGRREQFF. The CDR3 DNA is TGTGCCAGCAGTTTTAGCGGGAGGAGGGAGCAGTTCTTC.

This clone appeared a few times. The chain joins TRBV7-2 to TRBJ2-1; D remains ambiguous. The CDR3 loop spans 14 amino acids. From germline, CDR1 is SGHTA and CDR2 FQGNSA. V was clipped by 2 bases and J by 7 bases, with 12 bases between them. The CDR3 DNA reads TGTGCCAGCAGCTTAAGGTTGAGAGGAAATGAGCAGTTCTTC. It codes for CASSLRLRGNEQFF.

The gene calls are TRBV7-8 and TRBJ2-5; 8 bases match TRBD1. The J segment lost 4 bases and the V segment lost 5 bases, leaving 3 bases of the junction unmatched. From germline, CDR1 is SGHVS and CDR2 FQNEAQ. This CDR3 is built from 13 residues. CDR3 amino acids: CASSRTGRETQYF. The CDR3 DNA is TGTGCCAGCAGCCGGACAGGGAGAGAGACCCAGTACTTC.

This rearrangement joins TRBV29-1 to TRBJ1-5; the D gene is possibly TRBD1 (5 bases). The CDR3 has 13 residues. Trimming removed 5 bases from V and 1 base from J, with 9 bases in between. CDR1 is SQVTM, CDR2 ANQGSEA, per germline. The CDR3 region has the DNA TGCAGCGTTTCGGACACAAGCAATCAGCCCCAGCATTTT. It yields the protein CSVSDTSNQPQHF.

This chain links TRBV11-2 with TRBJ2-2, with D uncertain. V was cut by 0 bases and J by 5 bases, with 4 bases left in between. The germline gives CDR1 SGHAT, CDR2 FQNNGV. The CDR3 contains 13 residues. The CDR3 protein is CASSLERTGELFF. The CDR3, as DNA: TGTGCCAGCAGCTTAGAACGGACCGGGGAGCTGTTTTTT.

The chain carries TRBV20-1 and TRBJ2-7; the D gene is possibly TRBD2 (6 bases). CDR1 DFQATT and CDR2 SNEGSKA come from the germline V gene (reference sequence). The germline V and J ends were trimmed by 3 bases and 5 bases, with 14 bases remaining between them. The CDR3 is made up of 13 amino acids. The CDR3 region has the DNA TGCAGTGCTAGTGACGGAGGGACGGACGAGCAGTACTTC. Its translation: CSASDGGTDEQYF.

The chain uses TRBV29-1 and TRBJ2-1, with no clear D. V lost 4 bases and J lost 2, with 12 bases in between. Germline V CDR1 and CDR2: SQVTM, ANQGSEA. The CDR3 totals 14 residues. The CDR3 sequence: CSVALKAAYNEQFF. The CDR3, as DNA: TGCAGCGTTGCGTTGAAGGCGGCCTACAATGAGCAGTTCTTC.

This clone was counted a single time. CDR3 loop: CASSIQAGGPTDTQYF. The CDR3 DNA reads TGTGCCAGCAGCATACAAGCGGGAGGGCCGACAGATACGCAGTATTTT. This chain connects TRBV7-3 to TRBJ2-3; 10 bases line up with TRBD2. V lost 5 bases, J lost 3 bases, and 8 bases stayed unmatched. The V gene's germline CDR1 is SGHTA and CDR2 FQGTGA. The CDR3 is made up of 16 amino acids.

The chain joins TRBV9 to TRBJ2-2; a weak D match, TRBD1 (7 bases). With 6 bases removed from V and 1 base from J, the gap between germline ends came to 16 bases. The CDR3 sequence is 16 residues long. CDR1 is SGDLS, CDR2 YYNGEE, per germline. CDR3 coding DNA: TGTGCCAGCACCCCAGGGGGAGGTCAGAACACCGGGGAGCTGTTTTTT. Its protein product is CASTPGGGQNTGELFF.

The V gene is TRBV19, the J gene TRBJ2-7; 13 positions match TRBD2. CDR1 and CDR2 (germline): LNHDA, SQIVND (reference sequence). The J segment lost 3 bases and the V segment lost 6 bases, leaving 5 bases of the junction unmatched. There are 15 residues in the CDR3. As DNA, the CDR3 is TGTGCCAGTAGGGCCGGACTAGCGGGAGACTACGAGCAGTACTTC. It yields the protein CASRAGLAGDYEQYF.

The rearrangement links TRBV11-3 to TRBJ2-1; no firm D call. V was clipped by 3 bases and J by 7 bases, with 10 bases between them. Per germline, CDR1 SGHNT and CDR2 YENEEA. The CDR3 has 13 residues. The chain's CDR3 is CASSLDSQNEQFF. CDR3 in DNA: TGTGCCAGCAGCTTGGATAGCCAAAATGAGCAGTTCTTC.

This sequence joins TRBV7-2 and TRBJ2-7; D perhaps matches TRBD1 (6 bases). Deletions cut 5 bases from V and 4 bases from J, with 15 bases between. The CDR3 totals 14 residues. Germline loops: CDR1 SGHTA, CDR2 FQGNSA. CDR3 in DNA: TGTGCCAGCAGCCTAAATACACAGGGATACGAGCAGTACTTC. This gives the protein CASSLNTQGYEQYF.

This clone has just one count. The chain combines TRBV6-5 with TRBJ2-6; weak D call: TRBD1 (5 bases). V gave up 0 bases and J gave up 2 bases, with 8 bases separating them. The length of the CDR3 is 16 residues. The germline V gene has CDR1 MNHEY and CDR2 SVGAGI. The CDR3 here is CASSYSIRAGANVLTF. CDR3 DNA: TGTGCCAGCAGTTACTCTATCAGGGCTGGGGCCAACGTCCTGACTTTC.

The chain recombines TRBV18 with TRBJ1-5; possibly TRBD1 for D (5 bases). V shed 2 bases and J shed 6 bases, with 17 bases lying between them. Germline values: CDR1 KGHSH, CDR2 LQKENI. The CDR3 runs 16 residues. The CDR3 DNA is TGTGCCAGCTCACCAGGAGGGAGTGGGGCCAGTCAGCCCCAGCATTTT. Encoded protein: CASSPGGSGASQPQHF.

This chain links TRBV5-1 with TRBJ2-1; 10 bases fit TRBD2. The CDR3 is made up of 17 amino acids. J lost 4 bases, V lost 1 base, and 8 bases had no gene match. Per the germline V gene, CDR1 is SGHRS and CDR2 is YFSETQ. In DNA, the CDR3 is TGCGCCAGCAGCTTGAGCCTAGCGGGAGATGCGTACAATGAGCAGTTCTTC. Protein sequence: CASSLSLAGDAYNEQFF.

This clone came up a few times. The chain carries TRBV6-1 and TRBJ1-2; D is perhaps TRBD1 (5 bases). V was pared by 2 bases and J by 3 bases, with 16 bases between. Looked up from germline, CDR1 is MNHNS and CDR2 is SASEGT. The CDR3 extends over 16 amino acids. DNA of the CDR3: TGTGCCAGCAGTGAATCCCTGGGACTCTGGGACTATGGCTACACCTTC. Amino acids: CASSESLGLWDYGYTF.

The chain couples TRBV5-1 to TRBJ2-1; a weak D match, TRBD2 (5 bases). Trimming removed 4 bases at V and 0 bases at J, with 14 bases between. Germline assignment: CDR1 SGHRS and CDR2 YFSETQ. The CDR3 has 16 amino acids. CDR3 region: CASSQDGGSSYNEQFF. The CDR3 DNA follows: TGCGCCAGCAGCCAGGATGGAGGTAGCTCCTACAATGAGCAGTTCTTC.

The V gene is TRBV7-8, the J gene TRBJ2-5, with 7 bases fitting TRBD2. The CDR3 contains 14 residues. The trim removed 5 bases at V and 3 bases at J, leaving 6 bases unmatched. Per the germline V gene, CDR1 is SGHVS and CDR2 is FQNEAQ. This CDR3 reads CASSPPSGEETQYF. The CDR3 nucleotides read TGTGCCAGCAGCCCACCTAGCGGTGAAGAGACCCAGTACTTC.